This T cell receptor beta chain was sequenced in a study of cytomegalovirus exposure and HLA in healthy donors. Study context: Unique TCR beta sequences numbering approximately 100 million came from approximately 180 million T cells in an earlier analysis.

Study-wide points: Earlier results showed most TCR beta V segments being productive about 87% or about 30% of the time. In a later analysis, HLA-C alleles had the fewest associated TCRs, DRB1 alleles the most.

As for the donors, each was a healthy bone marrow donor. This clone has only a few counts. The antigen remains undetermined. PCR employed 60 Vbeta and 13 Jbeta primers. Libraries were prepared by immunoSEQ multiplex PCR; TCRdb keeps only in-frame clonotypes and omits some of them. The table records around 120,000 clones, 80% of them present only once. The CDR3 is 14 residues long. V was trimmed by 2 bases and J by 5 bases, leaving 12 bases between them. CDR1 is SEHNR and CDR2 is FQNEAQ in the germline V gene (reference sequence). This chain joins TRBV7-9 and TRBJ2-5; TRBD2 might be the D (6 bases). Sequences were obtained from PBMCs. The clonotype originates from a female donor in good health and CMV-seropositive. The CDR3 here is CASSLQGTGETQYF. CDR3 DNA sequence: TGTGCCAGCAGCTTACAAGGGACTGGGGAGACCCAGTACTTC. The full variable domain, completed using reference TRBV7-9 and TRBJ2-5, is DTGVSQNPRHKITKRGQNVTFRCDPISEHNRLYWYRQTLGQGPEFLTYFQNEAQLEKSRLLSDRFSAERPKGSFSTLEIQRTEQGDSAMYLCASSLQGTGETQYFGPGTRLLVL.